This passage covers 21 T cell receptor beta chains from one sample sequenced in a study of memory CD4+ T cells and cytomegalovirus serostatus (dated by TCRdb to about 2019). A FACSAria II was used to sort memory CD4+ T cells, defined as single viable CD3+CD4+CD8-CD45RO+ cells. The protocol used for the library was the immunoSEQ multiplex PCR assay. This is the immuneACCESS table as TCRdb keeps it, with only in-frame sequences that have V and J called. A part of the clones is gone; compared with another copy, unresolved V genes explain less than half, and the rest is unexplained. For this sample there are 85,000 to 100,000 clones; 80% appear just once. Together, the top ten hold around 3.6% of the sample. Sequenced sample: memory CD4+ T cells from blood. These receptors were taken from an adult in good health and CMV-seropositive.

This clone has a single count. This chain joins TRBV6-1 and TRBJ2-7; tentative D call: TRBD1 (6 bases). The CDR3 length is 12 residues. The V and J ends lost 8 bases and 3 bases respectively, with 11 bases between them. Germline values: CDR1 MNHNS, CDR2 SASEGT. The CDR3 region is CASQGHVYEQYF. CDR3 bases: TGTGCCAGCCAGGGACATGTCTACGAGCAGTACTTC.

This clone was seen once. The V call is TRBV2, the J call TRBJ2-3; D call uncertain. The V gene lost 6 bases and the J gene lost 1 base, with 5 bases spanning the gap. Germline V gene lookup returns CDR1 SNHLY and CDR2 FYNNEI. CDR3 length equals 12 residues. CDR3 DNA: TGTGCCAGCAGCTCCCGCACAGATACGCAGTATTTT. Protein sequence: CASSSRTDTQYF.

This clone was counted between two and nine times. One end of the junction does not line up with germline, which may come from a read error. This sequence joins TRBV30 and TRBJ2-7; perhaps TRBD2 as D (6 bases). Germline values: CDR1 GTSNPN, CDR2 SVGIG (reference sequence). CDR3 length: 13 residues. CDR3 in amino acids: CGWKRAGSYEQYF. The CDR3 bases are TGTGGCTGGAAGCGGGCCGGCTCCTACGAGCAGTACTTC.

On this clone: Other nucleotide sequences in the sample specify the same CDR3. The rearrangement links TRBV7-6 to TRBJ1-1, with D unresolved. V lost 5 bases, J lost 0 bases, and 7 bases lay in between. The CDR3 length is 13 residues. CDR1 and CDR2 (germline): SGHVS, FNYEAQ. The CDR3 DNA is TGTGCCAGCAGCCCCACTATGAACACTGAAGCTTTCTTT. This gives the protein CASSPTMNTEAFF.

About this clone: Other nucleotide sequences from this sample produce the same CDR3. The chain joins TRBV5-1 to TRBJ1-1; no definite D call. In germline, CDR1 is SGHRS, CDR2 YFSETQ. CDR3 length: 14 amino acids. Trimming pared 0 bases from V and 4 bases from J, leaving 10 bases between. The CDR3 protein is CASSLGPGGTEAFF. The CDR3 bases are TGCGCCAGCAGCTTGGGACCCGGCGGCACTGAAGCTTTCTTT.

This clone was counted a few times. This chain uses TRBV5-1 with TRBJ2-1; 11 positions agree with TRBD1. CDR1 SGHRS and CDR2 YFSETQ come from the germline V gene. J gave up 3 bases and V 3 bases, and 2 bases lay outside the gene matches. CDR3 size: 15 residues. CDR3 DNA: TGCGCCAGCAGCTGGACAGGGGGCCGCTACAATGAGCAGTTCTTC. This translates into CASSWTGGRYNEQFF.

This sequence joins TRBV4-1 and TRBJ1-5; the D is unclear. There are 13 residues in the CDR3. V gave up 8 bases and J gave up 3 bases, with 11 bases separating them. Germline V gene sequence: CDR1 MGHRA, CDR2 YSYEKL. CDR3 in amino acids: CASGLEFNQPQHF. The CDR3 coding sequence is TGCGCCAGCGGCTTGGAATTCAATCAGCCCCAGCATTTT.

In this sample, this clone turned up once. The CDR3 DNA is TGTGCCAGCAGCTCCCTAGCTAACTATGGCTACACCTTC. Translated, it gives CASSSLANYGYTF. The V gene is TRBV9, the J gene TRBJ1-2, with unresolved D. The V gene lost 4 bases and the J gene lost 0 bases, with 7 bases spanning the gap. The CDR3 contains 13 residues. Germline V lookup: CDR1 SGDLS, CDR2 YYNGEE.

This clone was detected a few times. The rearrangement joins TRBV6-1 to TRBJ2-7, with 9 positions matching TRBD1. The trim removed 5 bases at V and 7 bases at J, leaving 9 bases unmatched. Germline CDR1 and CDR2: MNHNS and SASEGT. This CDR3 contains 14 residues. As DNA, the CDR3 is TGTGCCAGCAGTACAGGGGGCGGAATCTGGGAGCAGTACTTC. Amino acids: CASSTGGGIWEQYF.

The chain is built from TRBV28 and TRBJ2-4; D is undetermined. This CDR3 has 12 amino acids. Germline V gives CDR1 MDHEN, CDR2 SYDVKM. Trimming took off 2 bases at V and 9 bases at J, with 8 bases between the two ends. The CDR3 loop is CASSLRVSIQYF. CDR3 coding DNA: TGTGCCAGCAGTTTAAGGGTCAGCATTCAGTACTTC. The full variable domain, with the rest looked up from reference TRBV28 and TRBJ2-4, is DVKVTQSSRYLVKRTGEKVFLECVQDMDHENMFWYRQDPGLGLRLIYFSYDVKMKEKGDIPEGYSVSREKKERFSLILESASTNQTSMYLCASSLRVSIQYFGAGTRLSVL.

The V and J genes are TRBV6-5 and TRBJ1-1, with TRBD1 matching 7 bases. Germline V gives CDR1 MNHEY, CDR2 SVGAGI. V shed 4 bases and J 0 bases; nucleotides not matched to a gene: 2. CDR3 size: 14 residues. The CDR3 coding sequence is TGTGCCAGCAGTTGGGGACAGCTGAACACTGAAGCTTTCTTT. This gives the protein CASSWGQLNTEAFF.

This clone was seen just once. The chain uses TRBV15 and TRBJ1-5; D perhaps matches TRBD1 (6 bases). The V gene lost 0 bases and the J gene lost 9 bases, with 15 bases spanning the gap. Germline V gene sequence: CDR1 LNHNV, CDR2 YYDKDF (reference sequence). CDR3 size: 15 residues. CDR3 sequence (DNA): TGTGCCACCAGCAGAGACCTACAGGGCCCCCGGCCCCAGCATTTT. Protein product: CATSRDLQGPRPQHF.

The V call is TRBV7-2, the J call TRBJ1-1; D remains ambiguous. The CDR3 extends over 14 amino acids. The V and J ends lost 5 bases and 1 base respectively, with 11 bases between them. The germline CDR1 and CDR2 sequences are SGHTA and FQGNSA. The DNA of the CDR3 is TGTGCCAGCAGCCCAATGGCGGGGAACACTGAAGCTTTCTTT. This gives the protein CASSPMAGNTEAFF.

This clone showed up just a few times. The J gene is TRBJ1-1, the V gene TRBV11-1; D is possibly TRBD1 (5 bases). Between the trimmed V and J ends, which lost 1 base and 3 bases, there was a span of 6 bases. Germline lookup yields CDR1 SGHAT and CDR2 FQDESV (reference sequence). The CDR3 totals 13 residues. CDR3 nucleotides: TGTGCCAGCAGCTTAGTAGGGGACACTGAAGCTTTCTTT. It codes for CASSLVGDTEAFF.

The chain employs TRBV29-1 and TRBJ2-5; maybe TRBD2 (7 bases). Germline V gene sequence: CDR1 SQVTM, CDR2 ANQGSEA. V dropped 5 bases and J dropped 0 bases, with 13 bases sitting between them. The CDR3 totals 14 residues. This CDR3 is CSVPEGGDQETQYF. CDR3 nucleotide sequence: TGCAGCGTTCCGGAGGGGGGGGACCAAGAGACCCAGTACTTC.

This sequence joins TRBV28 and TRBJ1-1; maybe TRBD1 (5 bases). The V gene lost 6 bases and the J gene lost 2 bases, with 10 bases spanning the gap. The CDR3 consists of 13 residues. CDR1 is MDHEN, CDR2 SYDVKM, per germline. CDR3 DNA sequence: TGTGCCAGCAGCTCTACAGGTAACACTGAAGCTTTCTTT. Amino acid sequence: CASSSTGNTEAFF.

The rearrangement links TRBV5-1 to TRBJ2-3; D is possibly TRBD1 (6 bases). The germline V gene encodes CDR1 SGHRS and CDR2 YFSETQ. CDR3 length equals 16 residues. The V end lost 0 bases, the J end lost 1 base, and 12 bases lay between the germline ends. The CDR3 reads CASSLGQAPGTDTQYF. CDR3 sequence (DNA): TGCGCCAGCAGCTTGGGACAGGCCCCTGGCACAGATACGCAGTATTTT. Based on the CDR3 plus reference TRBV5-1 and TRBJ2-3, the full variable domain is KAGVTQTPRYLIKTRGQQVTLSCSPISGHRSVSWYQQTPGQGLQFLFEYFSETQRNKGNFPGRFSGRQFSNSRSEMNVSTLELGDSALYLCASSLGQAPGTDTQYFGPGTRLTVL.

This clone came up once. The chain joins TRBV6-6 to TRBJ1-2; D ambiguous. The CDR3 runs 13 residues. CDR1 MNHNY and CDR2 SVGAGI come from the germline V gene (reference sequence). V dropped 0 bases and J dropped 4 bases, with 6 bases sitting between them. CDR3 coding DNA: TGTGCCAGCAGTTACTCGACCACCTATGGCTACACCTTC. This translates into CASSYSTTYGYTF.

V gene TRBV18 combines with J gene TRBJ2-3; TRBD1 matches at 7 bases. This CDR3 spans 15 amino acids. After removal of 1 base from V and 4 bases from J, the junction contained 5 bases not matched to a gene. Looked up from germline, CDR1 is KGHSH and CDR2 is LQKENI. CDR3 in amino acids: CASSPRGQTPDTQYF. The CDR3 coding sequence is TGTGCCAGCTCACCACGGGGACAGACGCCAGATACGCAGTATTTT.

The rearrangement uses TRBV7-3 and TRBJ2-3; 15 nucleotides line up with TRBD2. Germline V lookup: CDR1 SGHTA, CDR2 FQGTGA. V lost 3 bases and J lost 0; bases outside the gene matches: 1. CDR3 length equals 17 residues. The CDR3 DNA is TGTGCCAGCAGCTTTGGGACTAGCGGGAGGAGCACAGATACGCAGTATTTT. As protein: CASSFGTSGRSTDTQYF.

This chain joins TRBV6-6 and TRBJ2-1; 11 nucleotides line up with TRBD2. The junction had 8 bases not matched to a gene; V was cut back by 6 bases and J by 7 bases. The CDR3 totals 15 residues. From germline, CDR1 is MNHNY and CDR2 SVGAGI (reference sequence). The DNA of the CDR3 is TGTGCCAGCAGCCCCCACACTAGCGGGAGTAATGAGCAGTTCTTC. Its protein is CASSPHTSGSNEQFF.